This T cell receptor (beta chain) came from a study of shared clonotypes between healthy human individuals. About the study: In total, the donors were a couple of women and three men aged 18 to 49. Plates per donor: three CD4 naive, three CD4 memory, two CD8 naive, one CD8 memory.

Donors included only healthy HIV-negative adults lacking recent acute infections or vaccinations. Germline V gene lookup returns CDR1 SGHRS and CDR2 YFSETQ. This CDR3 has 15 amino acids. Trimming took off 4 bases at V and 5 bases at J, with 15 bases between the two ends. Comments on this clone: Its antigen is unknown.

The protocol was immunoSEQ multiplex PCR, while the TCRdb copy is restricted to in-frame clones and leaves out a portion. The profile covers some 2,100,000 clones, with approximately 96% appearing a single time and 0.13% taken by the ten largest. General study findings and limits: Clonotypes which were not shared had lower generation probabilities than clonotypes that all four donors shared.

Sequenced: naive CD4+ T cells sorted from blood. Subset: CD45RA+ positively selected. The chain is built from TRBV5-1 and TRBJ2-2; D perhaps matches TRBD2 (5 bases). The source of this sequence is a man aged 18 to 30 in good health. This chain's CDR3 is CASSDGGSSTGELFF. CDR3 DNA: TGCGCCAGCAGCGACGGCGGGTCGAGTACCGGGGAGCTGTTTTTT.